These T cell receptor beta chains were read from a single sample in a study of CD8+CD57+ T cells in acquired aplastic anemia. In TCRdb, the reads were re-called with MiXCR into one record per CDR3 protein. The sample includes around 220,000 distinct CDR3 sequences, approximately 51% seen only once; the top ten take around 20%. The specimen was sorted CD4+, CD8+, or CD8+CD57+ T cells (not recorded which) from PBMCs. These receptors were obtained from a human donor with aplastic anemia. Each CDR3 is given with its conserved first and last residue. A D gene is named only where the DNA matches it firmly. The size entry is marked missing in some rows and otherwise reads once, few, many or a size class.

.,TRBJ2-7,TRBV25-1,once,13,TGTGCCAGCAGTGAAACAGACGTCAACGAGCAGTACTTC,CASSETDVNEQYF
TRBD2,TRBJ2-6,TRBV12-3/TRBV12-4,.,15,TGTGCCAGCAGTTTAAGCGGGAGTGGGGCCAACGTCCTGACTTTC,CASSLSGSGANVLTF
.,TRBJ1-1,TRBV9,.,13,TGTGCCAGCAGCCCGGGAGTCATGGTGGAAGCTTTCTTT,CASSPGVMVEAFF
.,TRBJ1-4,TRBV10-3,many,14,TGTGCCATCAGTGGAGGGGGGATAGGGGAAAAACTGTTTTTT,CAISGGGIGEKLFF
.,TRBJ1-6,TRBV5-6,many,15,TGTGCCAGCAGCTCTGGGGGGGGGCGATCTTCACCCCTCCACTTT,CASSSGGGRSSPLHF
TRBD2,TRBJ2-7,TRBV5-5,many,16,TGTGCCAGCAGCTTGGGGAAGTTAGCGGGGGCCTACGAGCAGTACTTC,CASSLGKLAGAYEQYF
.,TRBJ1-1,TRBV19,.,14,TGTGCCAGTAGGGGCGGCCGCAGCAACACTGAAGCTTTCTTT,CASRGGRSNTEAFF
.,TRBJ2-3,TRBV5-1,few,14,TGCGCCAGCAGCCAGTACGGGACAACCGATACGCAGTATTTT,CASSQYGTTDTQYF
.,TRBJ1-1,TRBV6-1,few,12,TGTGCCATCGGTGGCGGGAACACTGAAGCTCTCTTT,CAIGGGNTEALF
.,TRBJ1-6,TRBV12-3/TRBV12-4,many,15,TGTGCCAGCAGACCCTCGGGAATCGATAATTCACCCCTCCACTTT,CASRPSGIDNSPLHF
.,TRBJ2-6,TRBV6-6,many,16,TGTGCCAGCAGTCGCAACATGGATTTGGGGGCCAACGTCCTGACTTTC,CASSRNMDLGANVLTF
.,TRBJ1-5,TRBV6-1,.,15,TGTGCCAGCAATGGATCGGGAGGGTTGAATCAGCCCCAGCATTTT,CASNGSGGLNQPQHF
.,TRBJ1-4,TRBV6-1,many,14,TGTGCCAGCAGTGAAGAGGTCATAGCGGGAAAACTGTTTTTT,CASSEEVIAGKLFF
.,TRBJ2-7,TRBV4-1,many,12,TGCGCCAGCAGCCAAACGGGGTGGGAGCAGTACTTC,CASSQTGWEQYF
TRBD1,TRBJ1-1,TRBV5-6,.,14,TGTGCCAGCAGCTTCCCTGACAGGGCCACTGAAGCTTTCTTT,CASSFPDRATEAFF
.,TRBJ1-2,TRBV19,many,16,TGTGCCAGTATACCCGCCCCTACGACCGCTTTGAATGGCTACACCTTC,CASIPAPTTALNGYTF
.,TRBJ2-7,TRBV15,.,14,TGTGCCACCAGCAGAGATCAGGGTACCTACGAGCAGTACTTC,CATSRDQGTYEQYF
.,TRBJ1-4,TRBV18,.,15,TGTGCCAGCTCGCAGCGTCGGTGGCGAAAAGAAAAACTGTTTTTT,CASSQRRWRKEKLFF
.,TRBJ2-3,TRBV7-3,.,15,TGTGCCAGCAGCTTGGTACAATCTAGCGCAGATACGCAGTATTTT,CASSLVQSSADTQYF
.,TRBJ1-2,TRBV9,.,16,TGTGCCAGCAGCGTAGCCCCCCCGCCCGAGGGGGGTGGCTACACCTTC,CASSVAPPPEGGGYTF
.,TRBJ2-7,TRBV29-1,few,13,TGCAGCGTTGAAGGAGGGACTCCGTACGAGCAGTACTTC,CSVEGGTPYEQYF
TRBD2,TRBJ2-1,TRBV10-3,.,15,TGTGCCATCAGGGGGAGCGGGGGCCCCTACAATGAGCAGTTCTTC,CAIRGSGGPYNEQFF
.,TRBJ2-5,TRBV7-2,.,13,TGTGCCAGCAGCTTTCAGGTCCAAGAGACCCAGTACTTC,CASSFQVQETQYF
TRBD2,TRBJ2-5,TRBV9,.,14,TGTGCCAGCAGCGAAGGGACTAGGCAAGAGACCCAGTACTTC,CASSEGTRQETQYF
.,TRBJ1-4,TRBV7-6,.,13,TGTGCCAGCAGCCCCCAAGGGACAGAAAAACTGTTTTTT,CASSPQGTEKLFF
.,TRBJ2-7,TRBV14,many,14,TGTGCCAGCAGCCAAGTGGGCAGGGTTTACGAGCAGTACTTC,CASSQVGRVYEQYF
TRBD2,TRBJ2-1,TRBV7-9,.,17,TGTGCCAGCAGCTTTCCCATCAGCGGGACGGCCTACAATGAGCAGTTCTTC,CASSFPISGTAYNEQFF
TRBD1,TRBJ1-2,TRBV5-1,many,15,TGCGCCAGCAGCCCGGGACAGACCACTATGGTCGGCTACACCTTC,CASSPGQTTMVGYTF
TRBD1,TRBJ1-3,TRBV2,many,13,TGTGCCAGCGTTGAGCAGGGGGACAACACCATATATTTT,CASVEQGDNTIYF
TRBD2,TRBJ2-3,TRBV9,.,17,TGTGCCAGCAGCCCCCGGACTAGCGGGAGTTCGAGTGATACGCAGTATTTT,CASSPRTSGSSSDTQYF
.,TRBJ1-2,TRBV20-1,many,13,TGCAGTGCTAGAGGAGGGGCCCGAACGGCTACCACCTTC,CSARGGARTATTF
.,TRBJ2-1,TRBV7-3,.,14,TGTGCCAGCACGCCCCCCGGGTGGGAGAATGAGCAGTTCTTC,CASTPPGWENEQFF